The clone carrying this TCR beta chain was seen more than once but under ten times. Its antigen is still unknown. Expressed TCRB transcripts were sequenced after all isolated RNA was converted to cDNA. Method: immunoSEQ multiplex PCR; TCRdb's copy keeps in-frame clones and lacks some. The repertoire holds under 450,000 clones, with roughly 13% as singletons. Per donor, one heparinised blood draw averaged about 116 mL. Cells sorted by CD45RO/CCR7/CD25/CD127/CD95/CD27 comprised CD4+ naive, central memory, regulatory and stem cell-like memory cells. The data originate from a study of beta chain features in type 1 diabetes. Broader study findings: Individuals with type 1 diabetes displayed fewer insertions and more deletions at VDJ junctions. Moderate but significant shortening of TCRB CDR3s was recorded in all four CD4+ subsets from Type 1 diabetes patients.

CDR3 length equals 15 residues. Trimming took off 4 bases at V and 0 bases at J, with 11 bases between the two ends. Germline CDR1 and CDR2: SGDLS and YYNGEE. The sequencing input was naive CD4+ T cells from blood. The sequence was obtained from a man under 40 in good health. The chain links TRBV9 to TRBJ2-1; D perhaps matches TRBD1 (5 bases). CDR3 loop: CASSKTELSYNEQFF. The DNA of the CDR3 is TGTGCCAGCAGCAAGACAGAGCTCTCCTACAATGAGCAGTTCTTC.